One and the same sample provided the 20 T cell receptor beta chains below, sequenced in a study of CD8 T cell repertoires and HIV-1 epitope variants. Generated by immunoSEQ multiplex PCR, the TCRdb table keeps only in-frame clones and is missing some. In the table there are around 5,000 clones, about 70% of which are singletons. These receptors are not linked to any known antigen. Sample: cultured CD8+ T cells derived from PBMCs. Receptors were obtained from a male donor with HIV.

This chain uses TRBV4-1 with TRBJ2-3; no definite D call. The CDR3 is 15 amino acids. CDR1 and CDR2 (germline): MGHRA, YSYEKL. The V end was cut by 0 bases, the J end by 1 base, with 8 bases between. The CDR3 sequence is CASSQEGQRTDTQYF. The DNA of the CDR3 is TGCGCCAGCAGCCAAGAGGGTCAGCGCACAGATACGCAGTATTTT.

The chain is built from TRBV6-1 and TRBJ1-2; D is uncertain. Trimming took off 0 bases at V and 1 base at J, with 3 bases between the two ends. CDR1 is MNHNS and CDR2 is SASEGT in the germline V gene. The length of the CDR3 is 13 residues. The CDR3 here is CASSEAVNYGYTF. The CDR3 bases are TGTGCCAGCAGTGAAGCGGTTAACTATGGCTACACCTTC.

The CDR3 region has the DNA TGTGCCAGCAGTTTTGGGCTAGCGGTTCTCGGCAACACCGGGGAGCTGTTTTTT. Encoded protein: CASSFGLAVLGNTGELFF. This chain connects TRBV27 to TRBJ2-2; 7 bases line up with TRBD2. This CDR3 spans 18 amino acids. From germline, CDR1 is MNHEY and CDR2 SMNVEV (reference sequence). V lost 3 bases to trimming and J lost 2 bases; unmatched junction nucleotides: 12.

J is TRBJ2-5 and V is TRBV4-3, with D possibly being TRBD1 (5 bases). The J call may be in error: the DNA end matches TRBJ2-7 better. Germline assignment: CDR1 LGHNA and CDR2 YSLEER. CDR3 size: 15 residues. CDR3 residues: CASSQDNPGSYEQYF. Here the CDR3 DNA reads TGCGCCAGCAGCCAAGATAATCCAGGGTCATACGAGCAGTACTTC.

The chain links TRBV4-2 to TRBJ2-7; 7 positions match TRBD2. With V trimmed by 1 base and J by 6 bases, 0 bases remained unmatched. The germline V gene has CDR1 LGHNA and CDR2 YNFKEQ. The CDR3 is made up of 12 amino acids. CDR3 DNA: TGTGCCAGCAGCCAAGCGGGGGGCGAGCAGTACTTC. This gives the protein CASSQAGGEQYF.

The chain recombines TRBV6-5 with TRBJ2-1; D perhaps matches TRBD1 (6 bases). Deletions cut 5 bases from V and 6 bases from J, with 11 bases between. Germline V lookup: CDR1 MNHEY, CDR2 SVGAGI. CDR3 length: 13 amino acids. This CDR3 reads CASSKTGFNEQFF. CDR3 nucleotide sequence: TGTGCCAGCAGTAAGACAGGATTCAATGAGCAGTTCTTC.

CDR3 protein: CASSTDRDDHEKLFF. The CDR3 DNA is TGTGCCAGCAGTACGGACAGGGATGATCATGAAAAACTGTTTTTT. The genes are TRBV28 and TRBJ1-4, with 8 bases matching TRBD1. Germline CDR1 is MDHEN and CDR2 is SYDVKM. The junction had 8 bases not matched to a gene; V was cut back by 5 bases and J by 6 bases. This CDR3 region has 15 residues.

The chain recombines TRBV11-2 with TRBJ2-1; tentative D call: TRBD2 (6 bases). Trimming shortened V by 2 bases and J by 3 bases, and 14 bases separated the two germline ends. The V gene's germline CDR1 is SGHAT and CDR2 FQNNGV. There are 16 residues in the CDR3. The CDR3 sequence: CASSLSHSGIYNEQFF. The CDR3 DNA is TGTGCCAGCAGCTTATCTCATAGCGGAATCTACAATGAGCAGTTCTTC. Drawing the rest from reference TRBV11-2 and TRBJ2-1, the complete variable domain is EAGVAQSPRYKIIEKRQSVAFWCNPISGHATLYWYQQILGQGPKLLIQFQNNGVVDDSQLPKDRFSAERLKGVDSTLKIQPAKLEDSAVYLCASSLSHSGIYNEQFFGPGTRLTVL.

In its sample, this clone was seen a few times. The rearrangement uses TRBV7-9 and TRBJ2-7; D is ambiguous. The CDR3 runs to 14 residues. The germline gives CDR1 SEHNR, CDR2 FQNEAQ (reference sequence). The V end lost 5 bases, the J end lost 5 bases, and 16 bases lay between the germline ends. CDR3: CASSRQVGVNEQYF. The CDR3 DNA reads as TGTGCCAGCAGCCGGCAGGTTGGCGTCAACGAGCAGTACTTC.

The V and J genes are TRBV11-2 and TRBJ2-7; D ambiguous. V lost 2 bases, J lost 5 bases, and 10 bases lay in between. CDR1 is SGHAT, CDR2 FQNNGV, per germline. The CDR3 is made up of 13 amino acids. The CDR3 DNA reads TGTGCCAGCAGCTTAACACGGTGGGACGAGCAGTACTTC. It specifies CASSLTRWDEQYF.

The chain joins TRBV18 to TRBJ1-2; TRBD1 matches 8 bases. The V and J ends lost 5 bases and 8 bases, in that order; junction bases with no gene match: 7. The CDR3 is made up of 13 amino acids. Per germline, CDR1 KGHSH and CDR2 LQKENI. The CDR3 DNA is TGTGCCAGCTCATCACAGGGGGTACAGGGCTACACCTTC. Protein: CASSSQGVQGYTF.

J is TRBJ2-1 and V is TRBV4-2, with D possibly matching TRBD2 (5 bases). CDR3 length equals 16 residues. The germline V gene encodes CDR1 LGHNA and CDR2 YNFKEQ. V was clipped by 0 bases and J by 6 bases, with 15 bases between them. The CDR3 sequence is CASSQEISWAGNEQFF. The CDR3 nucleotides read TGTGCCAGCAGCCAAGAAATCTCTTGGGCGGGCAATGAGCAGTTCTTC.

In DNA form, the CDR3 reads TGCGCCAGCAGCTTGGAAGGAGAGACCTACAATGAGCAGTTCTTC. Protein sequence: CASSLEGETYNEQFF. The chain carries TRBV5-1 and TRBJ2-1; no clear D gene. The CDR3 spans 15 residues. Germline V gene lookup returns CDR1 SGHRS and CDR2 YFSETQ. Trimming took off 0 bases at V and 2 bases at J, with 9 bases between the two ends. The full variable domain, completed using reference TRBV5-1 and TRBJ2-1, is KAGVTQTPRYLIKTRGQQVTLSCSPISGHRSVSWYQQTPGQGLQFLFEYFSETQRNKGNFPGRFSGRQFSNSRSEMNVSTLELGDSALYLCASSLEGETYNEQFFGPGTRLTVL.

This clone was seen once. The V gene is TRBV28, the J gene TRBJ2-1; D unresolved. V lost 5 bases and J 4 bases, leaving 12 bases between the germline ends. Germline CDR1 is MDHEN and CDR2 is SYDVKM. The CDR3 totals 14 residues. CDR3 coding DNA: TGTGCCAGCAGTCTCCAGGTAGTTTACAATGAGCAGTTCTTC. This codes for CASSLQVVYNEQFF.

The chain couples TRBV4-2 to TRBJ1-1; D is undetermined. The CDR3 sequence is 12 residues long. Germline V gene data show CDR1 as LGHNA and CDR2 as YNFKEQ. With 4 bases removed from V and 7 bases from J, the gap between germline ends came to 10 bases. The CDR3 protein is CASSPSGVEAFF. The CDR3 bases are TGTGCCAGCAGCCCCTCTGGGGTTGAAGCTTTCTTT.

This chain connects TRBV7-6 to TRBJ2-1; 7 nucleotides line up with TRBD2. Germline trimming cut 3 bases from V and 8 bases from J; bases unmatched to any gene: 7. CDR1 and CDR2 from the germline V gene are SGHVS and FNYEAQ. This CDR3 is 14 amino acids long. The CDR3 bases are TGTGCCAGCAGCTTGGGCGGGAGAGGCGATGAGCAGTTCTTC. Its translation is CASSLGGRGDEQFF.

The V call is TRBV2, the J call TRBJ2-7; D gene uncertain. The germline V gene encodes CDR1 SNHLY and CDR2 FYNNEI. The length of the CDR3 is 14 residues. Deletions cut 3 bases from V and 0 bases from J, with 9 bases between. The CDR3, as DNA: TGTGCCAGCAGTGACCCCAGGAGCTCCTACGAGCAGTACTTC. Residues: CASSDPRSSYEQYF. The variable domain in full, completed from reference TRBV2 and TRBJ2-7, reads EPEVTQTPSHQVTQMGQEVILRCVPISNHLYFYWYRQILGQKVEFLVSFYNNEISEKSEIFDDQFSVERPDGSNFTLKIRSTKLEDSAMYFCASSDPRSSYEQYFGPGTRLTVT.

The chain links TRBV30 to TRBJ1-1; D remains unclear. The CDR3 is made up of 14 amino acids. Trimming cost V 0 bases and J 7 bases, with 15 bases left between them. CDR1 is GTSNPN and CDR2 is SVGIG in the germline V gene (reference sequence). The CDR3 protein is CAWSVGVGIVEAFF. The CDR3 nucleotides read TGTGCCTGGAGTGTCGGGGTTGGTATAGTTGAAGCTTTCTTT.

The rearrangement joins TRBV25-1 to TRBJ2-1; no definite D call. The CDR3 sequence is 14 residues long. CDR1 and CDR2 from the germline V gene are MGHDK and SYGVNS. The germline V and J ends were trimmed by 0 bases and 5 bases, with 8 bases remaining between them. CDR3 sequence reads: CASSEYTANNEQFF. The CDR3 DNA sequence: TGTGCCAGCAGTGAATATACGGCTAACAATGAGCAGTTCTTC.

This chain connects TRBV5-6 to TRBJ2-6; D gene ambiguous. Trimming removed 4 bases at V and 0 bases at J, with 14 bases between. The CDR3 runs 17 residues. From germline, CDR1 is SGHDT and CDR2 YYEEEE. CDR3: CASSPTPHISGANVLTF. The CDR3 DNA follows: TGTGCCAGCAGCCCTACGCCGCACATCTCTGGGGCCAACGTCCTGACTTTC.